This T cell receptor (beta chain) was recorded in a study of blood T cell repertoires in COVID-19. CDR1 and CDR2 (germline): SQVTM, ANQGSEA. The germline V and J ends were trimmed by 6 bases and 4 bases, with 10 bases remaining between them. The CDR3 has 12 residues. Some clones are missing from TCRdb's copy, which holds only in-frame ones; the method was immunoSEQ multiplex PCR. The table includes 390,000 or so clones, more than 70% detected once. This clone showed up just a few times. This receptor was taken from a woman in her 30s with COVID-19, enrolled during active disease. The sequenced material came from peripheral blood. V usage is TRBV29-1 and J usage is TRBJ1-3; maybe TRBD1 (5 bases). The CDR3 DNA is TGCAGCGTCAGGACACCCGGAAACACCATATATTTT. Translation: CSVRTPGNTIYF.